This TCR beta chain appears in the sequencing data of a study of blood T cell repertoires in COVID-19. Study overall: COVID-19 samples collected from the United States, Italy and Spain covered acute and convalescent phases. Nucleic acid was either cDNA or gDNA, and it came from T cells, B-cell-depleted T cells, or PBMCs.

Germline CDR1 reads LGHDT; CDR2 reads YNNKEL (reference sequence). Trimming cost V 0 bases and J 7 bases, with 18 bases left between them. The CDR3 is 16 amino acids. As originally analysed: Cell counts per sample came from amplifying reference gene primers. Assay: immunoSEQ multiplex PCR; the TCRdb copy retains only in-frame clones and omits some. V, J and clone size are those of that table, while D and trimming were read from the DNA. This sample has 130,000 or so clones, with approximately 84% found just once. Material for sequencing was peripheral blood. This chain joins TRBV3-1 (or the pseudogene TRBV3-2) and TRBJ1-2, with no clear D. This receptor was identified in a woman older than 75 with acute or convalescent COVID-19. CDR3 sequence reads: CASSQDMDFGYGGYTF. Written as DNA, the CDR3 is TGTGCCAGCAGCCAAGACATGGACTTCGGTTATGGTGGCTACACCTTC.